The 13 T cell receptor beta chains listed next were all sequenced from one sample in a study of blood T cell repertoires in COVID-19. Profiled with immunoSEQ multiplex PCR; TCRdb holds only in-frame clones, not every one. Here the sample spans about 250,000 clones, 86% being singletons. The sample consisted of peripheral blood. All receptors come from a woman in her fifties or sixties who had recovered from COVID-19.

This chain links TRBV9 with TRBJ2-7; D gene uncertain. Germline V gene lookup returns CDR1 SGDLS and CDR2 YYNGEE. The CDR3 runs 16 residues. V gave up 0 bases and J gave up 0 bases, with 13 bases separating them. CDR3 coding DNA: TGTGCCAGCAGCGTAGAAGCCTCCCTGAGCTCCTACGAGCAGTACTTC. Residues: CASSVEASLSSYEQYF.

The chain uses TRBV12-3 or TRBV12-4 and TRBJ2-5; possible D gene TRBD2, 6 bases. The CDR3 sequence is 13 residues long. The V and J ends lost 5 bases and 3 bases respectively, with 10 bases between them. Here the CDR3 reads CASSNLAEETQYF. In DNA, the CDR3 is TGTGCCAGCAGTAACTTAGCGGAAGAGACCCAGTACTTC.

The chain has TRBV4-1 and TRBJ2-5; D unclear. Germline V lookup: CDR1 MGHRA, CDR2 YSYEKL. V lost 4 bases to trimming and J lost 2 bases, with 14 bases between them. The CDR3 totals 15 residues. CDR3 loop: CASSRKPTEQETQYF. The DNA of the CDR3 is TGCGCCAGCAGCCGCAAACCCACGGAGCAAGAGACCCAGTACTTC.

Remarks on this clone: Other DNA sequences in this sample translate to the same CDR3. J is TRBJ2-1 and V is TRBV9, with 9 bases identical to TRBD2. Germline-derived CDR1 and CDR2 are SGDLS and YYNGEE. This CDR3 has 15 residues. The ends lost 2 bases at V and 4 bases at J; junction bases unmatched: 4. The CDR3 DNA reads TGTGCCAGCAGCGTGGCGGGGGGGACATACAATGAGCAGTTCTTC. As protein: CASSVAGGTYNEQFF.

The chain uses TRBV6-1 and TRBJ2-7, with D uncertain. Germline-derived CDR1 and CDR2 are MNHNS and SASEGT. V lost 3 bases and J lost 3, with 3 bases in between. The CDR3 length is 11 residues. Here the CDR3 reads CASSEYYEQYF. The CDR3 nucleotides are TGTGCCAGCAGTGAGTACTACGAGCAGTACTTC.

This chain links TRBV18 with TRBJ1-5; 9 nucleotides match TRBD1. From germline, CDR1 is KGHSH and CDR2 LQKENI. The J segment lost 2 bases and the V segment lost 6 bases, leaving 8 bases of the junction unmatched. The CDR3 length is 16 residues. The CDR3 region is CASSLSQGAGNQPQHF. As DNA, the CDR3 is TGTGCCAGCTCCCTATCACAGGGGGCCGGCAATCAGCCCCAGCATTTT.

The rearrangement links TRBV19 to TRBJ2-1, with 7 bases matching TRBD1. V trimming: 5 bases; J trimming: 5 bases; junction bases outside the gene matches: 3. Germline V CDR1 and CDR2: LNHDA, SQIVND (reference sequence). CDR3 length equals 13 residues. The CDR3 nucleotides are TGTGCCAGTAGTGGGGGACAGCACAATGAGCAGTTCTTC. This gives the protein CASSGGQHNEQFF.

The V gene is TRBV14, the J gene TRBJ2-7, with 8 positions matching TRBD1. The CDR3 spans 14 residues. Germline CDR1 is SGHDN and CDR2 is FVKESK. J was trimmed by 5 bases and V by 2 bases; bases with no gene match: 5. CDR3 sequence reads: CASSQQGAGNEQYF. The CDR3 DNA follows: TGTGCCAGCAGCCAACAGGGGGCGGGTAACGAGCAGTACTTC.

The DNA for the CDR3 is TGTGCCAGCAAACTGACAGGGGATTCCTACAATGAGCAGTTCTTC. Protein sequence: CASKLTGDSYNEQFF. This chain joins TRBV2 and TRBJ2-1; 8 bases line up with TRBD1. The CDR3 has 15 amino acids. V gave up 7 bases and J gave up 1 base; unmatched junction bases: 6. Germline V CDR1 and CDR2: SNHLY, FYNNEI.

The chain uses TRBV12-3 or TRBV12-4 and TRBJ1-6; D remains unclear. Trimming stripped 6 bases from V and 7 bases from J, with 10 bases between. The CDR3 runs 13 residues. CDR3: CASRSDGNSPLHF. CDR3 nucleotide sequence: TGTGCCAGCAGATCCGACGGGAATTCACCCCTCCACTTT.

For the CDR3, the DNA is TGTGCCAGCAGCAGCCGGGACAGGGGAGTTATAGATACGCAGTATTTT. Translation gives CASSSRDRGVIDTQYF. This chain connects TRBV13 to TRBJ2-3; 10 nucleotides agree with TRBD1. With V trimmed by 5 bases and J by 5 bases, 10 bases remained unmatched. This CDR3 region has 16 residues. Germline values: CDR1 PRHDT, CDR2 FYEKMQ (reference sequence).

J is TRBJ2-3 and V is TRBV28; 10 bases map to TRBD2. The CDR3 extends over 15 amino acids. The germline V gene has CDR1 MDHEN and CDR2 SYDVKM. J was trimmed by 6 bases and V by 7 bases; bases with no gene match: 10. CDR3 sequence: CASIGERGGRDTQYF. In nucleotides, the CDR3 is TGTGCCAGCATTGGGGAGCGGGGGGGCAGGGATACGCAGTATTTT.

This clone was seen a few times. This chain connects TRBV21-1 to TRBJ2-2; whether TRBD1, the table's D call, matches the DNA was not checked. TRBV21-1 is termed a pseudogene. The CDR3 sequence is 17 residues long. CDR3 residues: CASSKRGAQGHTGELFF. The CDR3 DNA reads as TGTGCCAGCAGCAAAAGAGGGGCACAGGGACACACCGGGGAGCTGTTTTTT.